The text below deals with one TCR beta chain. This clonotype came up many times. Which antigen it targets is not known. The input lacks base qualities; no much larger clone sits a single base away. Moderately to severely active disease, a Clinical Activity Score of at least 3, a NOSPECS grade of at least 4, and a duration under 3 months were present in ophthalmopathy patients. Exclusion was applied to patients with uncontrolled infections, other autoimmune diseases, pregnancy or lactation. Diagnoses were established on the basis of clinical symptoms, serum thyroxine and TRAb, thyroid ultrasound, and orbital computed tomography. PBMCs were separated from roughly 9.3 ml of fresh peripheral blood using Ficoll-Paque density gradient centrifugation. Total RNA was extracted using Trizol reagent, and RNA quality was assessed on an Agilent 2100 Bioanalyzer. The sample originates from a study of T cells in Graves' hyperthyroidism and ophthalmopathy (dated by TCRdb to the late 2010s). In the study overall: Peripheral blood samples were taken at initial diagnosis, before any treatment was given. Thyroid tissue and blood T-cell repertoires from six Graves' hyperthyroidism patients were also compared in the study. Whether ophthalmopathy could be predicted prospectively was tested in an independent validation cohort made up of about 20 hyperthyroidism patients plus 17 patients who later progressed to ophthalmopathy. The paper reports TCR Vbeta CDR3 sequencing of fewer than 150 peripheral blood samples: over 40 ophthalmopathy, under 80 hyperthyroidism and some 17 progressor patients. The 90 to 100 discovery patients were randomly split 7:3 into training and test sets. To identify distinguishing TCR V-J signatures, a discovery cohort of 90 to 100 patients was used, comprising 40 to 45 with Graves' ophthalmopathy and about 59 with stable Graves' hyperthyroidism. Once sampling was done, hyperthyroidism patients were given methimazole at a starting dose of 30 mg daily, whereas ophthalmopathy patients were given high-dose intravenous methylprednisolone. General study outcomes and caveats: Sample size was not statistically predetermined, and blinding of investigators to group allocation was not performed. In validation, the model predicted progression to ophthalmopathy with approximately 70% sensitivity and around 72% specificity, a median of roughly seven months before onset. Most expanded thyroid clonotypes (frequency above 0.001) were also detected in blood, a finding suggesting that blood repertoires may reflect thyroid immune responses. In cross-validation, a model built on a 13 V-J signature told ophthalmopathy apart from stable hyperthyroidism with 87.88% sensitivity and about 81% specificity, and in testing the same model reached 80%/75%.

The germline ends are 5 bases apart after V is trimmed by 2 bases and J by 0 bases. Via the germline V gene, CDR1 is ENHRY and CDR2 SYGVKD. The CDR3 numbers 14 residues from cysteine through phenylalanine. Only the CDR3 DNA stays, 42 bases, in frame from base 1. Amplification of TCR beta CDR3 regions was carried out from RNA transcripts. For the first round of RT-PCR on the TCR CDR3, the HTBI primer set was used together with the Qiagen OneStep RT-PCR kit. Libraries were constructed in a second round of multiplex PCR, after which size selection and purification were carried out. The libraries were sequenced on an Illumina HiSeq2000 using paired-end 100 bp reads. For the original study's pipeline: Raw data were processed with SOAPnuke, discarding reads with adapters, uncalled bases, mean Phred below 15, or no exact constant-primer or identifier match. COPE v1.2.5 was used to merge the high-quality paired reads, and each unique nucleotide sequence was defined as a clonotype. MiTCR v1.1 was used to align clonotypes to the IMGT TRBV, TRBD and TRBJ reference segments. Only V-J combinations with frequency above 0.0001, covering roughly 99% of repertoires, were analysed. The TCS score was defined as the ratio of F50 (clonal expansion) to E x V (chaos), calculated using BLOSUM62-based TCRdist between CDR3 peptides within each V-J. Welch's t-statistics and random forest reduced several hundred V-J features to roughly 13, which were used in a naive Bayes classifier (R e1071). The Morisita-Horn index was used to measure how similar the thyroid and blood repertoires were. The public reads were reanalyzed by TCRdb: fastp trimming at Q25, MiXCR alignment, in-frame beta chains only. Records with the same CDR3 protein are collapsed into one entry carrying the most frequent genes and DNA. The V and J calls shown here were made by TCRdb, not taken from the authors' results. The sample table shows around 610,000 distinct CDR3 sequences, and roughly 14% are seen once. The biggest ten clones account for 4.3% of the sample.

The TCR was taken from a woman aged 40 to 55 with Graves' ophthalmopathy. The sequence links TRBV10-3 to TRBJ1-5; perhaps TRBD1 is the D gene, with 5 bases matching. What was sequenced was blood. The encoded CDR3 is CAISEDSSNQPQHF. The DNA sequence is TGTGCCATCAGTGAGGACAGTAGCAATCAGCCCCAGCATTTT.